The 27 T cell receptor beta chains in this list originate from one sample, sequenced in a study of blood T cell repertoires in COVID-19. Clones were sequenced by immunoSEQ multiplex PCR, and TCRdb holds only the in-frame ones, with some missing. The table shows 230,000 or so clones, with more than 65% occurring only once. Sequencing was carried out using peripheral blood. Every receptor here comes from a man in his fifties with active or convalescent COVID-19.

The V gene is TRBV11-3, the J gene TRBJ2-3; possibly TRBD1 for D (5 bases). The CDR3 loop spans 15 amino acids. Trimming stripped 1 base from V and 5 bases from J, with 13 bases between. CDR1 is SGHNT, CDR2 YENEEA, per germline. In nucleotides, the CDR3 is TGTGCCAGCAGCTTAGGGTCAGGGTCGAGAGATACGCAGTATTTT. Protein sequence: CASSLGSGSRDTQYF.

This chain connects TRBV5-1 to TRBJ1-2; D not resolved. Trimming removed 6 bases from V and 6 bases from J, with 12 bases in between. This CDR3 has 12 amino acids. CDR1 is SGHRS, CDR2 YFSETQ, per germline. CDR3 bases: TGCGCCAGCACACAGACTACACATGGCTACACCTTC. It encodes CASTQTTHGYTF.

This clone was recorded a few times. The J gene is TRBJ2-2, the V gene TRBV18, with D perhaps TRBD1 (5 bases). The V end was cut by 4 bases, the J end by 6 bases, with 9 bases between. The CDR3 length is 13 residues. Germline values: CDR1 KGHSH, CDR2 LQKENI. CDR3 DNA: TGTGCCAGCTCACTCAGGGTTGCCGGGGAGCTGTTTTTT. Translated: CASSLRVAGELFF.

In DNA form, the CDR3 reads TGTGCCAGCAGCCCCGGGACACAAAATTCACCCCTCCACTTT. This gives the protein CASSPGTQNSPLHF. The chain uses TRBV11-2 and TRBJ1-6; tentative D call: TRBD1 (6 bases). Germline V gives CDR1 SGHAT, CDR2 FQNNGV. Trimming took off 5 bases at V and 7 bases at J, with 12 bases between the two ends. This CDR3 is 14 amino acids long.

This chain uses TRBV30 with TRBJ1-2; D may be TRBD1 (6 bases). The CDR3 is made up of 12 amino acids. Deletions cut 3 bases from V and 5 bases from J, with 10 bases between. CDR1 GTSNPN and CDR2 SVGIG come from the germline V gene (reference sequence). This CDR3 reads CAWRKGTYGYTF. CDR3 bases: TGTGCCTGGAGGAAGGGGACATATGGCTACACCTTC.

The gene calls are TRBV19 and TRBJ2-2; D is unresolved. The CDR3 is 14 amino acids. Germline values: CDR1 LNHDA, CDR2 SQIVND (reference sequence). V was trimmed by 7 bases and J by 3 bases, leaving 12 bases between them. The CDR3 coding sequence is TGTGCCAGTACCGTGACTCATTACACCGGGGAGCTGTTTTTT. This gives the protein CASTVTHYTGELFF.

The chain has TRBV19 and TRBJ1-4; TRBD1 is a possible D gene (5 bases). The CDR3 sequence is 12 residues long. V was trimmed by 1 base and J by 8 bases, leaving 5 bases between them. CDR1 LNHDA and CDR2 SQIVND come from the germline V gene (reference sequence). The CDR3 DNA is TGTGCCAGTAGTATAGGACAGGAAAAACTGTTTTTT. As protein: CASSIGQEKLFF. The entire variable domain, with the rest obtained from reference TRBV19 and TRBJ1-4, is as follows: DGGITQSPKYLFRKEGQNVTLSCEQNLNHDAMYWYRQDPGQGLRLIYYSQIVNDFQKGDIAEGYSVSREKKESFPLTVTSAQKNPTAFYLCASSIGQEKLFFGSGTQLSVL.

This chain connects TRBV13 to TRBJ2-7; 9 positions match TRBD1. Germline V gene data show CDR1 as PRHDT and CDR2 as FYEKMQ (reference sequence). The V and J ends lost 5 bases and 6 bases, in that order; junction bases with no gene match: 8. The CDR3 covers 14 residues. The CDR3 DNA is TGTGCCAGCAGCCAACCGACAGGGGGGGGCGAGCAGTACTTC. It specifies CASSQPTGGGEQYF. The full variable domain, rest sourced from reference TRBV13 and TRBJ2-7, is AAGVIQSPRHLIKEKRETATLKCYPIPRHDTVYWYQQGPGQDPQFLISFYEKMQSDKGSIPDRFSAQQFSDYHSELNMSSLELGDSALYFCASSQPTGGGEQYFGPGTRLTVT.

This clone was seen a handful of times. V and J are TRBV5-1 and TRBJ1-6, with a possible D match to TRBD1 (5 bases). Trimming removed 0 bases from V and 9 bases from J, with 10 bases in between. Germline V lookup: CDR1 SGHRS, CDR2 YFSETQ. The CDR3 sequence is 14 residues long. CDR3 residues: CASSLGQGGSPLHF. CDR3 nucleotide sequence: TGCGCCAGCAGCTTGGGTCAGGGAGGTTCACCCCTCCACTTT.

This clone was recorded once. The genes are TRBV12-3 or TRBV12-4 and TRBJ1-1; D remains unclear. CDR3 length: 13 amino acids. Trimming shortened V by 1 base and J by 8 bases, and 11 bases separated the two germline ends. In nucleotides, the CDR3 is TGTGCCAGCAGTTTAGGAACAGCTTTGGAAGCTTTCTTT. Translation: CASSLGTALEAFF.

The rearrangement uses TRBV7-9 and TRBJ1-5; 8 bases fit TRBD1. The CDR3 is 15 residues long. The germline gives CDR1 SEHNR, CDR2 FQNEAQ (reference sequence). With V trimmed by 5 bases and J by 4 bases, 7 bases remained unmatched. In DNA form, the CDR3 reads TGTGCCAGCAGCCCATCGGGACAGGCAAATCAGCCCCAGCATTTT. It encodes CASSPSGQANQPQHF. Together with reference TRBV7-9 and TRBJ1-5, the CDR3 gives the full variable domain: DTGVSQNPRHKITKRGQNVTFRCDPISEHNRLYWYRQTLGQGPEFLTYFQNEAQLEKSRLLSDRFSAERPKGSFSTLEIQRTEQGDSAMYLCASSPSGQANQPQHFGDGTRLSIL.

This rearrangement joins TRBV6-1 to TRBJ1-4; D call uncertain. In germline, CDR1 is MNHNS, CDR2 SASEGT. The CDR3 has 15 amino acids. Trimming cost V 3 bases and J 0 bases, with 8 bases left between them. For the CDR3, the DNA is TGTGCCAGCAGTGACCAATTAGCAACTAATGAAAAACTGTTTTTT. This codes for CASSDQLATNEKLFF.

The chain joins TRBV5-1 to TRBJ2-3; D may be TRBD1 (5 bases). Trimming cost V 0 bases and J 1 base, with 9 bases left between them. CDR3 length equals 15 residues. Germline V gene data show CDR1 as SGHRS and CDR2 as YFSETQ. Here the CDR3 DNA reads TGCGCCAGCAGCTTGGAAGGACACCGCACAGATACGCAGTATTTT. It specifies CASSLEGHRTDTQYF. The whole variable domain, remainder taken from reference TRBV5-1 and TRBJ2-3, is KAGVTQTPRYLIKTRGQQVTLSCSPISGHRSVSWYQQTPGQGLQFLFEYFSETQRNKGNFPGRFSGRQFSNSRSEMNVSTLELGDSALYLCASSLEGHRTDTQYFGPGTRLTVL.

The V call is TRBV21-1, the J call TRBJ1-2; whether TRBD1, the table's D call, matches the DNA was not checked. TRBV21-1 counts as a pseudogene. The CDR3 length is 16 residues. The CDR3 region has the DNA TGTGCCAGCAGCACCCTGGACAGAGTAACAAACTATGGCTACACCTTC. Translated, it gives CASSTLDRVTNYGYTF.

The chain recombines TRBV6-9 with TRBJ1-3; TRBD1 agrees at 7 bases. In germline, CDR1 is MNHGY, CDR2 SVAAGI. J was trimmed by 0 bases and V by 6 bases; bases with no gene match: 17. This CDR3 is 19 amino acids long. CDR3 region: CASRCKMKWDSHSGNTIYF. The CDR3 region has the DNA TGTGCCAGCAGATGCAAAATGAAATGGGACAGCCACTCTGGAAACACCATATATTTT.

This rearrangement joins TRBV5-8 to TRBJ2-3; 11 bases are a match to TRBD1. Germline V gene data show CDR1 as SGHTS and CDR2 as YDEGEE. This CDR3 region has 18 residues. The junction had 8 bases not matched to a gene; V was cut back by 0 bases and J by 2 bases. CDR3 nucleotides: TGTGCCAGCAGCTTGGTTGTAGGACAGGGGGCGCACACAGATACGCAGTATTTT. It encodes CASSLVVGQGAHTDTQYF.

V gene TRBV7-8 combines with J gene TRBJ2-1; weak D call: TRBD2 (6 bases). The V and J ends lost 5 bases and 0 bases respectively, with 14 bases between them. The CDR3 is made up of 16 amino acids. The germline gives CDR1 SGHVS, CDR2 FQNEAQ. CDR3 loop: CASSPGTFLSYNEQFF. The DNA of the CDR3 is TGTGCCAGCAGCCCCGGGACTTTCCTCTCCTACAATGAGCAGTTCTTC. The variable domain in full, with the rest retrieved from reference TRBV7-8 and TRBJ2-1, is GAGVSQSPRYKVAKRGQDVALRCDPISGHVSLFWYQQALGQGPEFLTYFQNEAQLDKSGLPSDRFFAERPEGSVSTLKIQRTQQEDSAVYLCASSPGTFLSYNEQFFGPGTRLTVL.

In this sample, this clone turned up many times. J is TRBJ1-6 and V is TRBV6-6, with D hard to call. The germline CDR1 and CDR2 sequences are MNHNY and SVGAGI (reference sequence). The CDR3 is made up of 14 amino acids. Trimming removed 6 bases from V and 7 bases from J, with 13 bases in between. CDR3: CASSDGKENSPLHF. CDR3 in DNA: TGTGCCAGCAGCGATGGAAAGGAGAATTCACCCCTCCACTTT.

The rearrangement joins TRBV13 to TRBJ1-2; a weak D match, TRBD1 (6 bases). This CDR3 is 16 amino acids long. V lost 0 bases and J lost 1, with 12 bases in between. Germline CDR1 reads PRHDT; CDR2 reads FYEKMQ (reference sequence). As DNA, the CDR3 is TGTGCCAGCAGCTTAGGCGGATACAGGGATAACTATGGCTACACCTTC. It encodes CASSLGGYRDNYGYTF.

This clone was recorded only once. The CDR3 coding sequence is TGTGCCAGTAGAATCAGCGCAGGGGACAACTATGGCTACACCTTC. Translation: CASRISAGDNYGYTF. The chain recombines TRBV19 with TRBJ1-2, with TRBD1 as a possible D gene (6 bases). Germline V lookup: CDR1 LNHDA, CDR2 SQIVND (reference sequence). V lost 6 bases and J lost 2, with 16 bases in between. The CDR3 runs 15 residues.

The chain couples TRBV20-1 to TRBJ2-1; perhaps TRBD2 as D (6 bases). V lost 6 bases and J lost 7, with 10 bases in between. The germline CDR1 and CDR2 sequences are DFQATT and SNEGSKA (reference sequence). This CDR3 contains 11 residues. CDR3 in DNA: TGCAGTGCCGGAGGGCATAATGAGCAGTTCTTC. Translation: CSAGGHNEQFF.

The J gene is TRBJ2-3, the V gene TRBV6-5; D is possibly TRBD2 (7 bases). Per germline, CDR1 MNHEY and CDR2 SVGAGI. V lost 5 bases to trimming and J lost 2 bases, with 11 bases between them. There are 14 residues in the CDR3. CDR3 nucleotide sequence: TGTGCCAGCAGTCGGGCGGGGGCCACAGATACGCAGTATTTT. It codes for CASSRAGATDTQYF.

The chain has TRBV4-1 and TRBJ2-7; the match to TRBD1 covers 10 bases. Germline V gives CDR1 MGHRA, CDR2 YSYEKL. Trimming took 4 bases from V and 1 from J; bases not matched to a gene: 4. The CDR3 runs 15 residues. The CDR3, as DNA: TGCGCCAGCAGCCTCAGACAGGGGGCTTCCTACGAGCAGTACTTC. This gives the protein CASSLRQGASYEQYF.

This rearrangement joins TRBV9 to TRBJ2-1; TRBD1 agrees at 8 bases. This CDR3 comprises 16 residues. The ends lost 0 bases at V and 5 bases at J; junction bases unmatched: 7. Germline V CDR1 and CDR2: SGDLS, YYNGEE. The CDR3 DNA reads as TGTGCCAGCAGCGTAGCCCCCGGGACAGGCGACAATGAGCAGTTCTTC. Translating it yields CASSVAPGTGDNEQFF.

The genes are TRBV12-3 or TRBV12-4 and TRBJ1-2, with D possibly TRBD1 on 6 matching bases. The CDR3 is 12 amino acids. V was trimmed by 5 bases and J by 4 bases, leaving 8 bases between them. The CDR3 reads CASSPDSYGYTF. CDR3 DNA: TGTGCCAGCAGTCCGGACAGCTATGGCTACACCTTC.

This clone was seen once. The V and J genes are TRBV20-1 and TRBJ2-7, with D perhaps TRBD2 (5 bases). Germline V gene lookup returns CDR1 DFQATT and CDR2 SNEGSKA (reference sequence). CDR3 size: 14 residues. The V gene lost 3 bases and the J gene lost 3 bases, with 15 bases spanning the gap. The CDR3 nucleotides read TGCAGTGCTAGTTGGACGGGGTCTTACTACGAGCAGTACTTC. Protein: CSASWTGSYYEQYF.

V gene TRBV6-2 or TRBV6-3 combines with J gene TRBJ2-2, with 8 bases aligning to TRBD1. V trimming: 4 bases; J trimming: 5 bases; junction bases outside the gene matches: 9. The CDR3 has 16 amino acids. Germline V gene lookup returns CDR1 MNHEY and CDR2 SVGEGT. The CDR3 loop is CASSFRTGRLTGELFF. The CDR3 nucleotides read TGTGCCAGCAGTTTCAGGACAGGGCGGTTGACCGGGGAGCTGTTTTTT.